This T cell receptor beta chain is drawn from a study of T cell changes during pregnancy in multiple sclerosis. Repertoires were generated with immunoSEQ multiplex PCR, while TCRdb's copy carries only in-frame clones and drops some. The sample shows tens of thousands of clones, more than 85% of them seen only once. V shed 5 bases and J 5 bases; nucleotides not matched to a gene: 12. The germline gives CDR1 SEHNR, CDR2 FQNEAQ (reference sequence). CDR3 length: 17 amino acids. The sequencing here drew on CD8+ T cells from peripheral blood mononuclear cells, taken in the third trimester of pregnancy. The rearrangement links TRBV7-9 to TRBJ2-2; 9 positions match TRBD2. The TCR comes from a female donor with multiple sclerosis, enrolled in a pregnancy study. As DNA, the CDR3 is TGTGCCAGCAGCCCCCTCCTAGCGGGAACTTATACCGGGGAGCTGTTTTTT. It is translated as CASSPLLAGTYTGELFF.